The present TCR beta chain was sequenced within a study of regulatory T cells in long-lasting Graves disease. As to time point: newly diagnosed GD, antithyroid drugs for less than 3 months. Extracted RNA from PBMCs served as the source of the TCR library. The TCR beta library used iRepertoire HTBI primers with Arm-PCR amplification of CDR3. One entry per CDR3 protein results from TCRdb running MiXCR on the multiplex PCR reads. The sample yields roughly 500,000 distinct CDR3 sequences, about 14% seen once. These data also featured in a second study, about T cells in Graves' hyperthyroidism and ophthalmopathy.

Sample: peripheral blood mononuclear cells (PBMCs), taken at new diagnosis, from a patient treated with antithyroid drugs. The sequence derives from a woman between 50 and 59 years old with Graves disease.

The CDR3 region is CASHPQGVFGEAFF. The DNA of the CDR3 is TGTGCCAGCCACCCCCAGGGGGTTTTTGGTGAAGCTTTCTTT. The V and J genes are TRBV28 and TRBJ1-1; 7 bases map to TRBD1. The CDR3 length is 14 residues. The ends lost 8 bases at V and 7 bases at J; junction bases unmatched: 13. Germline lookup yields CDR1 MDHEN and CDR2 SYDVKM.